This T cell receptor (beta chain) came from a study of blood T cell repertoires in COVID-19. About the research overall: Acute-phase and convalescent COVID-19 samples originated in the United States, Italy and Spain. Sample material is recorded as cDNA or gDNA derived from T cells, B-cell-depleted T cells, or PBMCs.

As handled by the study authors: Amplification from reference gene primers served as the basis for estimated nucleated cell counts. Assay: immunoSEQ multiplex PCR; the TCRdb copy retains only in-frame clones and omits some. V and J calls and clone size are those listed in that table; D and trimming were worked out from the DNA. Altogether a few hundred thousand clones are present, approximately 86% being singletons, with the ten largest covering about 10%. Germline lookup yields CDR1 GTSNPN and CDR2 SVGIG (reference sequence). V lost 4 bases to trimming and J lost 4 bases; unmatched junction nucleotides: 9. The CDR3 covers 14 residues.

This chain connects TRBV30 to TRBJ2-7, with 8 bases aligning to TRBD2. This TCR was sampled from a man aged 35-49 years who had recovered from COVID-19. Sequencing was done on a sample of peripheral blood. CDR3 in DNA: TGTGCCTGGAAAGCGGGGGCCGGCAGATACGAGCAGTACTTC. Translated, it gives CAWKAGAGRYEQYF.